In its sample, the clone carrying this T cell receptor (beta chain) was seen a few times. The sample is drawn from a study of response to subunit inactivated influenza vaccine. The CDR3 spans 14 residues. Trimming stripped 0 bases from V and 6 bases from J, with 11 bases between. CDR1 is SGHRS and CDR2 is YFSETQ in the germline V gene. TCRdb used MiXCR to reprocess the RT-PCR reads, holding one entry per CDR3 protein. Of roughly 190,000 distinct CDR3 sequences detected, about an eighth appear once; the ten largest clones hold about 29%. A further study also used this sample, focusing on T cells expressing NK-cell markers. As that report states: The cDNA for TCR beta came from 5'RACE template switching with UMIs.

The starting material was CD8+ T cells sorted from PBMCs, obtained 12 days after vaccination. V is TRBV5-1 and J is TRBJ2-3; D might be TRBD1 or TRBD2, each matching 5 bases. The source of this sequence is a man aged 50 to 59 who received an inactivated influenza vaccine. The CDR3 coding sequence is TGCGCCAGCAGCTTGGCCGTGGGGACGGATACGCAGTATTTT. Translating gives CASSLAVGTDTQYF.